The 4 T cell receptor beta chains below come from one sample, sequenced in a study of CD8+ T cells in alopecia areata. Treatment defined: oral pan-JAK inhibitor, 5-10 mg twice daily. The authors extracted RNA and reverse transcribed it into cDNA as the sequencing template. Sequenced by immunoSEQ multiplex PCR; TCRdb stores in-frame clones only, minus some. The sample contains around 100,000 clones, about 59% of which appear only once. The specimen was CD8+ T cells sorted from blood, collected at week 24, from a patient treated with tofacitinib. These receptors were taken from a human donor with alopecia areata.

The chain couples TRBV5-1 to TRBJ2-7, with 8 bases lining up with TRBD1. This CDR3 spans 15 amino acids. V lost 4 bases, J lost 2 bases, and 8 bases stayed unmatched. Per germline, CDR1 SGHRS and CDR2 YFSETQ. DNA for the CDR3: TGCGCCAGCAGCCGGCGACAGGGGAAACCCTACGAGCAGTACTTC. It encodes CASSRRQGKPYEQYF. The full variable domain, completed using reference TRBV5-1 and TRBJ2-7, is KAGVTQTPRYLIKTRGQQVTLSCSPISGHRSVSWYQQTPGQGLQFLFEYFSETQRNKGNFPGRFSGRQFSNSRSEMNVSTLELGDSALYLCASSRRQGKPYEQYFGPGTRLTVT.

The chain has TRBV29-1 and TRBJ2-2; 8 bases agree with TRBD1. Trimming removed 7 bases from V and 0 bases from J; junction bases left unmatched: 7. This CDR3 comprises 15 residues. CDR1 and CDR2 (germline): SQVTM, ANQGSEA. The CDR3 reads CSAIRGPTNTGELFF. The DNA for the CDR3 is TGCAGCGCTATCAGGGGGCCCACGAACACCGGGGAGCTGTTTTTT.

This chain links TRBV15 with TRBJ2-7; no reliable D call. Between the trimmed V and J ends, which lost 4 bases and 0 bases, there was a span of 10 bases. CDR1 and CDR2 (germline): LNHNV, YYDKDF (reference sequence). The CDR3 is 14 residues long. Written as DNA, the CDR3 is TGTGCCACCAGCACCCGGACCGCCTCCTACGAGCAGTACTTC. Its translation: CATSTRTASYEQYF.

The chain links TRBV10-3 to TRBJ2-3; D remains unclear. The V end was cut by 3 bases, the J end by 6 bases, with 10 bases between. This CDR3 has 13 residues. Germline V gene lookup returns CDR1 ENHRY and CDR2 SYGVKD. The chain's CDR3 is CAISDMARDTQYF. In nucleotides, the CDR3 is TGTGCCATCAGTGACATGGCGAGGGATACGCAGTATTTT.